Following are 5 T cell receptor beta chains from one sample sequenced in a study of OX40 agonist ivuxolimab in advanced cancers. Profiled with immunoSEQ multiplex PCR; TCRdb holds only in-frame clones, not every one. The top ten hold roughly 3.9% of the sample, which has about 41,000 clones, 80% to 90% seen once. Here the sequenced sample was CD4+ or CD8+ T cells sorted from blood, taken in a trial of the OX40 agonist ivuxolimab. These receptors originate from an adult with an advanced solid tumor such as melanoma, head and neck, liver or kidney cancer.

The CDR3 sequence is CASSLWTLTYEQYF. CDR3 bases: TGTGCCAGCAGTTTGTGGACCCTCACCTACGAGCAGTACTTC. This chain connects TRBV28 to TRBJ2-7; D unclear. Looked up from germline, CDR1 is MDHEN and CDR2 is SYDVKM. The ends were cut back, 3 bases at V and 2 bases at J, with 11 bases in the middle. The CDR3 extends over 14 amino acids.

The chain is built from TRBV6-5 and TRBJ2-1, with 13 bases matching TRBD2. The germline gives CDR1 MNHEY, CDR2 SVGAGI. This CDR3 has 14 amino acids. Germline trimming cut 7 bases from V and 9 bases from J; bases unmatched to any gene: 6. Here the CDR3 DNA reads TGTGCCAGCAACGGACTAGCGGGAGTCGGTGAGCAGTTCTTC. Its translation is CASNGLAGVGEQFF.

This CDR3 reads CASSLRQGGTNEKLFF. CDR3 bases: TGTGCCAGCAGCTTACGACAGGGCGGCACTAATGAAAAACTGTTTTTT. V is TRBV7-9 and J is TRBJ1-4; TRBD1 aligns across 7 bases. V shed 2 bases, J shed 2 bases, and the junction held 5 bases outside the gene matches. Per germline, CDR1 SEHNR and CDR2 FQNEAQ (reference sequence). CDR3 length equals 16 residues.

The sample holds a few counts of this clone. The V gene is TRBV11-3, the J gene TRBJ2-1, with 11 bases that match TRBD2. The CDR3 extends over 15 amino acids. Germline loops: CDR1 SGHNT, CDR2 YENEEA. Trimming removed 7 bases from V and 10 bases from J; junction bases left unmatched: 12. The CDR3 sequence is CASTLLAGEGTEQFF. The CDR3 region has the DNA TGTGCCAGCACCCTACTAGCGGGGGAGGGGACGGAGCAGTTCTTC.

The chain recombines TRBV19 with TRBJ1-6, with D perhaps TRBD1 (5 bases). The germline V gene has CDR1 LNHDA and CDR2 SQIVND (reference sequence). CDR3 length: 14 amino acids. Trimming took off 4 bases at V and 10 bases at J, with 14 bases between the two ends. The CDR3 spells CASSNLGTRSPLHF. DNA for the CDR3: TGTGCCAGTAGTAATCTGGGGACGAGGTCACCCCTCCACTTT.